This passage covers 19 T cell receptor beta chains from one sample sequenced in a study of identical twins. TCRdb analysed the 5' RACE reads with MiXCR anew, one entry per CDR3 protein. The sample has 250,000 or so distinct CDR3 sequences, roughly 8% seen once. The same specimen was also included in a second study, on yellow fever vaccine responses in identical twins.

The sample taken for sequencing was CD8+ T cells sorted from blood. All receptors come from a woman aged 18-29 years in good health.

This clonotype was counted many times. This chain links TRBV15 with TRBJ2-7; 7 bases line up with TRBD1. The V and J ends lost 11 bases and 4 bases, in that order; junction bases with no gene match: 11. The CDR3 covers 13 residues. Looked up from germline, CDR1 is LNHNV and CDR2 is YYDKDF (reference sequence). The CDR3 nucleotides read TGTGCCGTATCAGGGGGTGGGTCATACGAGCAGTACTTC. Amino acid sequence: CAVSGGGSYEQYF. Full variable domain (outside the CDR3, taken from reference TRBV15 and TRBJ2-7): DAMVIQNPRYQVTQFGKPVTLSCSQTLNHNVMYWYQQKSSQAPKLLFHYYDKDFNNEADTPDNFQSRRPNTSFCFLDIRSPGLGDTAMYLCAVSGGGSYEQYFGPGTRLTVT.

This clonotype appeared a few times. The genes are TRBV5-1 and TRBJ2-5; 11 positions agree with TRBD2. The V gene's germline CDR1 is SGHRS and CDR2 YFSETQ. The CDR3 totals 18 residues. V dropped 0 bases and J dropped 5; count of bases not matched to a gene: 12. The CDR3 DNA follows: TGCGCCAGCAGCTTGGCCCTAGCGGGGGGTCAAAAGGGGGAGACCCAGTACTTC. Translation gives CASSLALAGGQKGETQYF.

The sample holds many counts of this clonotype. The chain is built from TRBV4-3 and TRBJ2-1; D unclear. This CDR3 region has 14 residues. The germline V and J ends were trimmed by 1 base and 5 bases, with 9 bases remaining between them. From germline, CDR1 is LGHNA and CDR2 YSLEER. The CDR3 sequence: CASSQGYQHNEQFF. As DNA, the CDR3 is TGCGCCAGCAGCCAAGGGTATCAGCACAATGAGCAGTTCTTC.

V usage is TRBV14 and J usage is TRBJ2-7; 10 nucleotides match TRBD2. Trimming removed 0 bases from V and 3 bases from J; junction bases left unmatched: 5. CDR1 is SGHDN, CDR2 FVKESK, per germline. The CDR3 sequence is 16 residues long. CDR3 loop: CASSQEWTSGLYEQYF. In nucleotides, the CDR3 is TGTGCCAGCAGCCAAGAGTGGACTAGCGGCCTCTACGAGCAGTACTTC.

This clonotype was detected ten times or more. V gene TRBV9 combines with J gene TRBJ2-3, with D possibly TRBD1 on 6 matching bases. V lost 1 base and J 3 bases, leaving 6 bases between the germline ends. The CDR3 runs 13 residues. CDR1 and CDR2 from the germline V gene are SGDLS and YYNGEE. The CDR3 sequence is CASSVTGTDTQYF. CDR3 sequence (DNA): TGTGCCAGCAGCGTAACAGGGACAGATACGCAGTATTTT.

A few counts support this clonotype. The CDR3 coding sequence is TGTGCCAGCAGCTTGGTCAGGGGGTACGAGCAGTACTTC. It encodes CASSLVRGYEQYF. The chain carries TRBV5-6 and TRBJ2-7; 7 nucleotides match TRBD1. This CDR3 has 13 amino acids. Per germline, CDR1 SGHDT and CDR2 YYEEEE. With 0 bases clipped from V and 4 bases from J, the junction kept 1 base outside the gene matches.

This clonotype turned up a few times. The chain is built from TRBV6-2 or TRBV6-3 and TRBJ2-7, with 8 bases lining up with TRBD1. This CDR3 region has 12 residues. V was pared by 8 bases and J by 3 bases, with 3 bases of the junction left unmatched. Germline V CDR1 and CDR2: MNHEY, SVGEGT. CDR3 in DNA: TGTGCCAGCTCGGACAGGGACTACGAGCAGTACTTC. Translated: CASSDRDYEQYF.

This clonotype was found many times. The genes are TRBV28 and TRBJ2-3; 7 bases line up with TRBD1. Germline CDR1 reads MDHEN; CDR2 reads SYDVKM. With 2 bases clipped from V and 2 bases from J, the junction kept 4 bases outside the gene matches. The CDR3 is made up of 15 amino acids. CDR3 amino acids: CASSLPDRVTDTQYF. The CDR3 DNA follows: TGTGCCAGCAGTTTACCCGACAGGGTCACAGATACGCAGTATTTT.

This clonotype was counted between two and nine times. The chain uses TRBV6-4 and TRBJ2-2; perhaps TRBD1 as D (5 bases). This CDR3 region has 14 residues. The V end lost 2 bases, the J end lost 6 bases, and 10 bases lay between the germline ends. CDR1 is MRHNA, CDR2 SNTAGT, per germline. CDR3 sequence (DNA): TGTGCCAGCAGTGACCAGACAGAATCCGGGGAGCTGTTTTTT. Protein product: CASSDQTESGELFF.

The chain employs TRBV11-2 and TRBJ2-7, with a possible D match to TRBD2 (5 bases). Germline values: CDR1 SGHAT, CDR2 FQNNGV. The CDR3 runs to 13 residues. V dropped 4 bases and J dropped 6 bases, with 13 bases sitting between them. The CDR3 sequence is CASSYSGVREQYF. The CDR3 region has the DNA TGTGCCAGCAGCTACAGCGGCGTCCGCGAGCAGTACTTC.

The chain links TRBV5-4 to TRBJ2-5, with D uncertain. Trimming removed 3 bases from V and 4 bases from J, with 7 bases in between. CDR1 and CDR2 from the germline V gene are SGHNT and YYREEE (reference sequence). The CDR3 runs 12 residues. CDR3 loop: CASSSTLETQYF. The DNA for the CDR3 is TGTGCCAGCAGCTCAACCTTAGAGACCCAGTACTTC.

The rearrangement uses TRBV4-3 and TRBJ2-7, with D perhaps matching TRBD1 (6 bases). The CDR3 spans 15 residues. Germline CDR1 and CDR2: LGHNA and YSLEER. Deletions cut 0 bases from V and 3 bases from J, with 12 bases between. CDR3 bases: TGCGCCAGCAGCCAAGATTGGGACAAAGTCTACGAGCAGTACTTC. It yields the protein CASSQDWDKVYEQYF.

This clonotype was counted many times. The chain combines TRBV29-1 with TRBJ2-1; 8 nucleotides align to TRBD1. Per the germline V gene, CDR1 is SQVTM and CDR2 is ANQGSEA. The CDR3 extends over 14 amino acids. J was trimmed by 0 bases and V by 3 bases; bases with no gene match: 1. The CDR3 DNA is TGCAGCGTTGAGGGGACAGGCTCCTACAATGAGCAGTTCTTC. Its translation is CSVEGTGSYNEQFF.

V is TRBV7-9 and J is TRBJ2-2, with a tentative D call TRBD2 (5 bases). The CDR3 spans 15 residues. Germline V lookup: CDR1 SEHNR, CDR2 FQNEAQ (reference sequence). The V gene lost 5 bases and the J gene lost 5 bases, with 15 bases spanning the gap. The CDR3 DNA sequence: TGTGCCAGCAGCCCACCCGATTCGGGAACCGGGGAGCTGTTTTTT. Translating gives CASSPPDSGTGELFF.

The chain combines TRBV5-1 with TRBJ2-1, with D possibly being TRBD2 (5 bases). Trimming stripped 4 bases from V and 4 bases from J, with 18 bases between. Germline CDR1 is SGHRS and CDR2 is YFSETQ. This CDR3 contains 16 residues. CDR3 region: CASSLRPDFEYNEQFF. The CDR3, as DNA: TGCGCCAGCAGCCTCCGACCGGACTTTGAGTACAATGAGCAGTTCTTC.

This clonotype was seen a few times. This chain uses TRBV7-9 with TRBJ2-2, with 10 bases matching TRBD1. The CDR3 consists of 16 residues. Trimming at V came to 4 bases and at J to 0 bases, leaving 2 bases not matched to a gene. Germline V lookup: CDR1 SEHNR, CDR2 FQNEAQ (reference sequence). The CDR3 protein is CASSSTGGSNTGELFF. CDR3 DNA sequence: TGTGCCAGCAGCTCGACAGGGGGCTCGAACACCGGGGAGCTGTTTTTT.

This clonotype was counted at least ten times. The chain is built from TRBV7-9 and TRBJ2-2; 9 bases match TRBD2. The J segment lost 1 base and the V segment lost 7 bases, leaving 10 bases of the junction unmatched. This CDR3 has 17 amino acids. The V gene's germline CDR1 is SEHNR and CDR2 FQNEAQ (reference sequence). The CDR3 sequence: CASTKSGLAQNTGELFF. The CDR3 DNA reads as TGTGCCAGCACCAAGTCGGGACTAGCACAGAACACCGGGGAGCTGTTTTTT.

This clonotype was seen more than once but under ten times. The chain recombines TRBV11-2 with TRBJ2-7; 10 bases are a match to TRBD2. This CDR3 region has 15 residues. Germline V gives CDR1 SGHAT, CDR2 FQNNGV. J gave up 3 bases and V 1 base, and 3 bases lay outside the gene matches. The CDR3 DNA reads as TGTGCCAGCAGCTTAGTTCCTAGCGGGAGCTACGAGCAGTACTTC. Its translation is CASSLVPSGSYEQYF.

This clonotype has a count of ten or more. The chain combines TRBV7-2 with TRBJ2-7, with D maybe TRBD2 (5 bases). V lost 3 bases, J lost 4 bases, and 13 bases lay in between. The germline V gene has CDR1 SGHTA and CDR2 FQGNSA. There are 14 residues in the CDR3. DNA for the CDR3: TGTGCCAGCAGCTTCGGCCCGACGGGGTACGAGCAGTACTTC. Its translation is CASSFGPTGYEQYF.